The 4 T cell receptor beta chains in this list originate from one sample, sequenced in a study of blood T cell repertoires in COVID-19. The protocol was immunoSEQ multiplex PCR, while the TCRdb copy is restricted to in-frame clones and leaves out a portion. The data contain about 250,000 clones, more than 70% of them singletons. What was sequenced was peripheral blood. The receptors come from a man at least 80 years old with acute or convalescent COVID-19.

The CDR3 reads CASSLIGGDETQYF. DNA for the CDR3: TGCGCCAGCAGCTTGATAGGGGGCGATGAGACCCAGTACTTC. The rearrangement uses TRBV5-1 and TRBJ2-5; 7 bases fit TRBD1. CDR1 and CDR2 (germline): SGHRS, YFSETQ. CDR3 size: 14 residues. The ends lost 1 base at V and 5 bases at J; junction bases unmatched: 5.

This clone was detected only a few times. The J gene is TRBJ2-5, the V gene TRBV6-5, with D possibly TRBD2 on 5 matching bases. Trimming took 4 bases from V and 5 from J, leaving 17 bases between them. This CDR3 comprises 15 residues. Germline CDR1 and CDR2: MNHEY and SVGAGI. Here the CDR3 reads CASSSLVASSETQYF. The CDR3 nucleotides are TGTGCCAGCAGTTCCTTGGTAGCGAGTTCTGAGACCCAGTACTTC.

The V gene is TRBV23-1, the J gene TRBJ2-3; tentatively, D is TRBD2 (6 bases). TRBV23-1 carries the ORF label, with uncertain function. The V gene lost 4 bases and the J gene lost 2 bases, with 10 bases spanning the gap. The CDR3 is made up of 14 amino acids. The CDR3 DNA follows: TGCGCCAGCAGTCGCACTAGCCCCACAGATACGCAGTATTTT. It yields the protein CASSRTSPTDTQYF.

In its sample, this clone was seen a few times. The V and J genes are TRBV7-9 and TRBJ2-5; D not certain. The CDR3 is made up of 14 amino acids. The V end lost 1 base, the J end lost 5 bases, and 11 bases lay between the germline ends. Germline CDR1 and CDR2: SEHNR and FQNEAQ (reference sequence). The CDR3 region is CASSLVAALETQYF. CDR3 nucleotide sequence: TGTGCCAGCAGCTTAGTGGCAGCGTTGGAGACCCAGTACTTC.